This T cell receptor (beta chain) was identified in a study of blood T cell repertoires in COVID-19. Generated by immunoSEQ multiplex PCR, the TCRdb table keeps only in-frame clones and is missing some. Of over 200,000 clones detected, about 86% appear once; the ten largest clones hold 3% to 3.5%. This clone has only a few counts. With 2 bases removed from V and 0 bases from J, the gap between germline ends came to 10 bases. This CDR3 comprises 15 residues. Germline V gene data show CDR1 as SGHVS and CDR2 as FQNEAQ. The origin of this receptor is a woman aged 45 to 65 in a cohort exposed to, infected with or recovered from COVID-19 (not recorded which). Sequencing input: PBMCs or T cells enriched from blood (not recorded which). The chain couples TRBV7-8 to TRBJ1-1; D uncertain. CDR3 amino acids: CASSLSARMNTEAFF. DNA for the CDR3: TGTGCCAGCAGCTTATCCGCCAGAATGAACACTGAAGCTTTCTTT. The complete variable domain, with remaining parts taken from reference TRBV7-8 and TRBJ1-1, reads GAGVSQSPRYKVAKRGQDVALRCDPISGHVSLFWYQQALGQGPEFLTYFQNEAQLDKSGLPSDRFFAERPEGSVSTLKIQRTQQEDSAVYLCASSLSARMNTEAFFGQGTRLTVV.